This TCR beta chain came from a study of blood T cell repertoires in COVID-19. Looking at the study overall: Researchers got acute and convalescent COVID-19 samples from the United States, Italy and Spain. Sources were T cells, B-cell-depleted T cells, or PBMCs; the material itself was cDNA or gDNA.

The study assigned cohorts using participant-reported clinical history. Study processing details: Reference gene primers were amplified, and this amplification served to estimate nucleated cell counts. Clones were read by immunoSEQ multiplex PCR, and TCRdb kept only the in-frame ones, dropping some. V and J calls and clone size are those listed in that table; D and trimming were worked out from the DNA. The profile shows 400,000 to 550,000 clones, roughly nine tenths of them singletons. V dropped 10 bases and J dropped 0 bases, with 12 bases sitting between them. Germline V gene lookup returns CDR1 ENHRY and CDR2 SYGVKD. The CDR3 is 14 amino acids.

This chain connects TRBV10-3 to TRBJ2-2; tentative D call: TRBD2 (7 bases). The clonotype originates from a woman aged 18-29 years with acute COVID-19. Sequenced input: PBMCs or T cells enriched from blood (not recorded which). This CDR3 is CATRGATNTGELFF. The CDR3 bases are TGTGCCACCCGGGGGGCAACGAACACCGGGGAGCTGTTTTTT.